These 10 T cell receptor beta chains were sequenced from one sample in a study of blood T cell repertoires in COVID-19. Using immunoSEQ multiplex PCR, the repertoire was profiled, and TCRdb retains in-frame clones only, with some absent. The sample includes more than 65,000 clones, 75% to 85% of them seen just once. The sample was peripheral blood. These receptors all come from a human donor in a cohort sampled during active COVID-19.

The rearrangement links TRBV4-1 to TRBJ1-1; possibly TRBD1 for D (5 bases). Germline CDR1 MGHRA, CDR2 YSYEKL. V was cut by 6 bases and J by 0 bases, with 17 bases left in between. The CDR3 contains 16 residues. Written as DNA, the CDR3 is TGCGCCAGCAGTAAGGGGTATCAGGGCATGAACACTGAAGCTTTCTTT. The encoded protein is CASSKGYQGMNTEAFF.

This chain links TRBV11-1 with TRBJ2-1; 10 positions agree with TRBD2. CDR1 and CDR2 from the germline V gene are SGHAT and FQDESV (reference sequence). The CDR3 has 13 residues. DNA of the CDR3: TGTGCGAGCTGGACTAGCGGCAACAATGAGCAGTTCTTC. Amino acid sequence: CASWTSGNNEQFF.

The V call is TRBV19, the J call TRBJ2-5, with D tentatively TRBD1 (6 bases). This CDR3 is 13 amino acids long. V was cut by 5 bases and J by 4 bases, with 11 bases left in between. Looked up from germline, CDR1 is LNHDA and CDR2 is SQIVND (reference sequence). The CDR3 sequence: CASSEQGSETQYF. In DNA, the CDR3 is TGTGCCAGTAGTGAACAGGGATCAGAGACCCAGTACTTC.

DNA for the CDR3: TGTGCCAGCAGTTTTCAGGGGAGCTCCTATAATTCACCCCTCCACTTT. This encodes CASSFQGSSYNSPLHF. The chain joins TRBV5-6 to TRBJ1-6; tentatively, D is TRBD1 (6 bases). The CDR3 extends over 16 amino acids. V lost 5 bases and J lost 0, with 12 bases in between. Germline V CDR1 and CDR2: SGHDT, YYEEEE. Looking up the rest from reference TRBV5-6 and TRBJ1-6 gives the full variable domain: DAGVTQSPTHLIKTRGQQVTLRCSPKSGHDTVSWYQQALGQGPQFIFQYYEEEERQRGNFPDRFSGHQFPNYSSELNVNALLLGDSALYLCASSFQGSSYNSPLHFGNGTRLTVT.

The V gene is TRBV3-1 (or the pseudogene TRBV3-2), the J gene TRBJ1-1, with 9 nucleotides matching TRBD1. Germline-derived CDR1 and CDR2 are LGHDT and YNNKEL (reference sequence). V was clipped by 4 bases and J by 1 base; unmatched bases: 13. This CDR3 is 18 amino acids long. The CDR3 DNA sequence: TGTGCCAGCAGCCCCAAACTGACGCGGACAGGGGCGAACACTGAAGCTTTCTTT. Translation: CASSPKLTRTGANTEAFF.

V and J are TRBV14 and TRBJ1-3; no clear D. The length of the CDR3 is 15 residues. V shed 4 bases and J shed 2 bases, with 12 bases lying between them. From germline, CDR1 is SGHDN and CDR2 FVKESK. The CDR3 bases are TGTGCCAGCAGCCCCCCGGGGAAAGCTGGAAACACCATATATTTT. Its translation is CASSPPGKAGNTIYF. The complete variable domain, with remaining parts taken from reference TRBV14 and TRBJ1-3, reads EAGVTQFPSHSVIEKGQTVTLRCDPISGHDNLYWYRRVMGKEIKFLLHFVKESKQDESGMPNNRFLAERTGGTYSTLKVQPAELEDSGVYFCASSPPGKAGNTIYFGEGSWLTVV.

This clone was seen only a few times. V is TRBV10-3 and J is TRBJ1-1; 8 positions match TRBD1. The CDR3 is 16 amino acids. CDR1 is ENHRY and CDR2 is SYGVKD in the germline V gene. V was pared by 5 bases and J by 1 base, with 9 bases of the junction left unmatched. This CDR3 is CAISSGFTGGNTEAFF. The CDR3 bases are TGTGCCATCAGTTCGGGATTCACAGGGGGGAACACTGAAGCTTTCTTT.

V is TRBV29-1 and J is TRBJ2-2; the D is unclear. CDR3 length equals 14 residues. Germline V gene data show CDR1 as SQVTM and CDR2 as ANQGSEA. V gave up 2 bases and J gave up 4 bases, with 11 bases separating them. The CDR3 DNA follows: TGCAGCGTTGAAACTTTAACGGGCACCGGGGAGCTGTTTTTT. Amino acids: CSVETLTGTGELFF.

This rearrangement joins TRBV5-4 to TRBJ1-5; TRBD1 is a possible D gene (6 bases). Trimming left V 4 bases short and J 3 bases short, with 14 bases between. The germline V gene encodes CDR1 SGHNT and CDR2 YYREEE (reference sequence). CDR3 size: 15 residues. This CDR3 is CASSATGQNNQPQHF. The CDR3 region has the DNA TGTGCCAGCAGCGCGACCGGACAGAACAATCAGCCCCAGCATTTT.

The rearrangement uses TRBV4-1 and TRBJ2-3; 11 bases are a match to TRBD2. The germline CDR1 and CDR2 sequences are MGHRA and YSYEKL. Trimming at V came to 4 bases and at J to 4 bases, leaving 10 bases not matched to a gene. The CDR3 extends over 17 amino acids. The CDR3 is CASSLLLAGGGADTQYF. Written as DNA, the CDR3 is TGCGCCAGCAGCCTCCTTCTAGCGGGAGGTGGGGCAGATACGCAGTATTTT.